The following is a T cell receptor (beta chain) sequence with its context. The record originates from a study of shared T cell receptors in the human thymus. TCRdb's table, derived via immunoSEQ multiplex PCR, lists solely in-frame clones and lacks some. This table holds about 380,000 clones, 95% found once. Input material: thymocytes. This clonotype was sampled from a human donor.

CDR3 loop: CASSYTVGQPDEKLFF. CDR3 sequence (DNA): TGTGCCAGCAGCTATACCGTGGGACAGCCAGATGAAAAACTGTTTTTT. The rearrangement uses TRBV28 and TRBJ1-4, with 7 bases that match TRBD1. This CDR3 comprises 16 residues. V dropped 6 bases and J dropped 6; count of bases not matched to a gene: 13. Per germline, CDR1 MDHEN and CDR2 SYDVKM.